This T cell receptor (beta chain) was documented in a study of response to subunit inactivated influenza vaccine. Study results and caveats: The authors offered the suggestion that each seasonal influenza vaccination recruits few new T cells.

Turning to this clonotype: Its matching antigen is unknown.

Each CDR3 protein is one row after TCRdb ran MiXCR on the RT-PCR reads. Altogether about 580,000 distinct CDR3 sequences are present, around 15% being singletons, with the ten largest covering 8.5% to 14%. The CDR3 has 15 amino acids. The ends lost 4 bases at V and 10 bases at J; junction bases unmatched: 9. The germline V gene has CDR1 MNHNS and CDR2 SASEGT. The input for sequencing was PBMCs from blood, taken approximately 12 days after vaccination. The chain has TRBV6-1 and TRBJ2-1; 11 bases are shared with TRBD1. This receptor was identified in a man aged 50-59 years who received an inactivated influenza vaccine. In DNA form, the CDR3 reads TGTGCCAGCAGTGTAACAAAGGGACAGGGGGTAGAGCAGTTCTTC. It is translated as CASSVTKGQGVEQFF.